This entry lists 26 T cell receptor beta chains sequenced from one sample in a study of post-analysis software for immune sequencing data. Study findings and constraints: Controls had lower frequencies than patients of roughly five TRBV segments, which included TRBV5-6, TRBV5-1 and TRBV20-1.

These receptors have no identified antigens. cDNA libraries for TCR beta contained unique molecular identifiers. From the PCR reads, TCRdb called clonotypes with MiXCR, one entry per CDR3 protein. The profile shows 750,000 to 950,000 distinct CDR3 sequences, about 50% of them singletons. Sequenced material: blood. These receptors all stem from a girl aged 10-17 years with multiple sclerosis.

This sequence joins TRBV10-2 and TRBJ2-5; D unclear. The DNA end favors TRBJ2-7, so the J call may be wrong. Per germline, CDR1 WSHSY and CDR2 SAAADI. The CDR3 totals 14 residues. CDR3 protein: CASSVERRAYEQYF. CDR3 bases: TGCGCCAGCAGTGTGGAGCGACGGGCCTACGAGCAGTACTTC.

The chain combines TRBV9 with TRBJ2-3, with D perhaps matching TRBD1 or TRBD2 (6 bases each). Germline V CDR1 and CDR2: SGDLS, YYNGEE. The CDR3 loop spans 17 amino acids. V was trimmed by 2 bases and J by 1 base, leaving 17 bases between them. CDR3 in DNA: TGTGCCAGCAGCGTCGCGAGGGGGGTACAAGGCACAGATACGCAGTATTTT. Encoded protein: CASSVARGVQGTDTQYF.

CDR3 in amino acids: CSAKLAGSGNREYF. The CDR3 DNA is TGCAGTGCCAAGCTAGCGGGATCCGGCAATCGGGAGTATTTT. The chain employs TRBV20-1 and TRBJ2-3; the match to TRBD2 covers 9 bases. Germline assignment: CDR1 DFQATT and CDR2 SNEGSKA (reference sequence). The CDR3 runs 14 residues. Unmatched junction bases numbered 17, after V lost 6 bases and J lost 13 bases.

V usage is TRBV12-3 or TRBV12-4 and J usage is TRBJ2-5, with D uncertain. This CDR3 spans 15 amino acids. V lost 6 bases to trimming and J lost 0 bases, with 14 bases between them. CDR3 DNA: TGTGCCAGCAGCAACTTACGGACCTACCAAGAGACCCAGTACTTC. Protein sequence: CASSNLRTYQETQYF.

In this sample, this clonotype turned up many times. This chain joins TRBV4-2 and TRBJ2-6, with 7 bases fitting TRBD1. The germline CDR1 and CDR2 sequences are LGHNA and YNFKEQ. The length of the CDR3 is 16 residues. The V gene end was trimmed by 0 bases and the J gene end by 2 bases; junction bases not matched to a gene: 1. This CDR3 is CASSQEQGTGANVLTF. The CDR3 DNA follows: TGTGCCAGCAGCCAAGAACAGGGGACTGGGGCCAACGTCCTGACTTTC.

The chain employs TRBV3-1 and TRBJ1-2, with 9 bases matching TRBD1. The CDR3 loop spans 15 amino acids. Germline trimming cut 4 bases from V and 8 bases from J; bases unmatched to any gene: 11. The V gene's germline CDR1 is LGHDT and CDR2 YNNKEL (reference sequence). CDR3: CASSPSRGTGNGYTF. The CDR3 region has the DNA TGTGCCAGCAGCCCGTCCAGAGGGACAGGGAACGGCTACACCTTC.

The chain combines TRBV5-6 with TRBJ2-4; TRBD2 matches 8 bases. Gene TRBJ2-7 matches the end of the DNA better, so the J call may be wrong. The CDR3 has 15 residues. Per the germline V gene, CDR1 is SGHDT and CDR2 is YYEEEE. The CDR3 is CASSNAAGGLYEQYF. CDR3 bases: TGTGCCAGCAGCAACGCGGCGGGAGGACTCTACGAGCAGTACTTC.

The J gene is TRBJ2-7, the V gene TRBV29-1; D is uncertain. Trimming left V 7 bases short and J 4 bases short, with 14 bases between. CDR1 and CDR2 from the germline V gene are SQVTM and ANQGSEA. This CDR3 has 12 residues. The CDR3 DNA follows: TGCAGCGCCCGACTTGGGCCGTACGAGCAGTACTTC. As protein: CSARLGPYEQYF.

The chain couples TRBV5-1 to TRBJ2-3, with D hard to call. The CDR3 contains 15 residues. Trimming removed 4 bases from V and 2 bases from J, with 14 bases in between. Germline V CDR1 and CDR2: SGHRS, YFSETQ. Written as DNA, the CDR3 is TGCGCCAGCAGCCTCTCGAGGACGCACACAGATACGCAGTATTTT. Amino acids: CASSLSRTHTDTQYF.

The chain combines TRBV20-1 with TRBJ1-1, with 8 positions matching TRBD1. The CDR3 contains 13 residues. Trimming at V came to 6 bases and at J to 3 bases, leaving 6 bases not matched to a gene. In germline, CDR1 is DFQATT, CDR2 SNEGSKA (reference sequence). CDR3 nucleotide sequence: TGCAGTGCGATGACAGGGGACCACACTGAAGCTTTCTTT. It encodes CSAMTGDHTEAFF.

V is TRBV12-3 or TRBV12-4 and J is TRBJ2-7, with a possible D match to TRBD1 (7 bases). CDR3 length: 15 residues. V was clipped by 5 bases and J by 5 bases, with 19 bases between them. CDR3 loop: CASSIQGGHPDEQYF. CDR3 nucleotides: TGTGCCAGCAGTATCCAGGGGGGACACCCGGACGAGCAGTACTTC.

V and J are TRBV12-3 or TRBV12-4 and TRBJ2-4, with TRBD2 matching over 7 bases. The length of the CDR3 is 16 residues. J was trimmed by 7 bases and V by 4 bases; bases with no gene match: 13. The CDR3 spells CASSSGSGSDGNIQYF. The CDR3, as DNA: TGTGCCAGCAGTTCGGGTAGCGGGTCCGATGGGAACATTCAGTACTTC.

This clonotype appeared a few times. The chain recombines TRBV29-1 with TRBJ1-2; 7 bases align to TRBD1. The germline V gene has CDR1 SQVTM and CDR2 ANQGSEA. The CDR3 runs to 13 residues. V gave up 6 bases and J gave up 4 bases; unmatched junction bases: 8. The CDR3 coding sequence is TGCAGCGTACCGACAGGGTTGGGCTATGGCTACACCTTC. Its translation is CSVPTGLGYGYTF.

V gene TRBV29-1 combines with J gene TRBJ2-1; D tentatively reads TRBD1 or TRBD2 (6 bases each). Germline CDR1 and CDR2: SQVTM and ANQGSEA. V lost 3 bases, J lost 7 bases, and 13 bases lay in between. The CDR3 runs to 13 residues. CDR3 coding DNA: TGCAGCGTTGATCCCGGGGGACAAAATGAGCAGTTCTTC. Translation: CSVDPGGQNEQFF.

The chain combines TRBV5-5 with TRBJ2-7, with a possible D match to TRBD2 (6 bases). V was shortened by 0 bases and J by 3 bases, with 16 bases between the two germline ends. This CDR3 contains 16 residues. Germline V gives CDR1 SGHKS, CDR2 YYEKEE (reference sequence). The CDR3 spells CASSLEPGLRSYEQYF. As DNA, the CDR3 is TGTGCCAGCAGCTTGGAGCCGGGACTTCGAAGCTACGAGCAGTACTTC.

V gene TRBV9 combines with J gene TRBJ2-3; D gene ambiguous. Trimming removed 3 bases from V and 0 bases from J, with 14 bases in between. Germline lookup yields CDR1 SGDLS and CDR2 YYNGEE. This CDR3 is 16 amino acids long. The CDR3 sequence: CASSAPSTPSTDTQYF. The CDR3 bases are TGTGCCAGCAGCGCCCCAAGTACCCCCAGCACAGATACGCAGTATTTT.

The CDR3 region is CASSLGLTGRRTGANVLTF. CDR3 bases: TGTGCCAGCAGCTTGGGATTGACAGGGAGAAGAACTGGGGCCAACGTCCTGACTTTC. V is TRBV5-5 and J is TRBJ2-6, with 7 nucleotides matching TRBD1. Looked up from germline, CDR1 is SGHKS and CDR2 is YYEKEE (reference sequence). The J segment lost 2 bases and the V segment lost 0 bases, leaving 11 bases of the junction unmatched. CDR3 size: 19 residues.

The gene calls are TRBV9 and TRBJ2-1, with D uncertain. Trimming removed 2 bases at V and 7 bases at J, with 16 bases between. CDR1 is SGDLS and CDR2 is YYNGEE in the germline V gene. CDR3 length equals 15 residues. The CDR3 here is CASSVWAADGNEQFF. DNA of the CDR3: TGTGCCAGCAGCGTCTGGGCAGCCGATGGGAATGAGCAGTTCTTC.

This clonotype was picked up one time. CDR3 residues: CSAMTGGYGYTF. The CDR3 DNA reads as TGCAGTGCTATGACAGGGGGCTATGGCTACACCTTC. This rearrangement joins TRBV20-1 to TRBJ1-2; 9 bases match TRBD1. The CDR3 sequence is 12 residues long. Unmatched junction bases numbered 1, after V lost 4 bases and J lost 4 bases. Per the germline V gene, CDR1 is DFQATT and CDR2 is SNEGSKA (reference sequence).

The rearrangement links TRBV29-1 to TRBJ1-1, with TRBD1 matching 7 bases. V was clipped by 7 bases and J by 6 bases; unmatched bases: 8. This CDR3 comprises 12 residues. Germline-derived CDR1 and CDR2 are SQVTM and ANQGSEA. In nucleotides, the CDR3 is TGCAGCGGAAACACAGGGGTCGCTGAAGCTTTCTTT. Translating gives CSGNTGVAEAFF.

The rearrangement joins TRBV12-3 or TRBV12-4 to TRBJ2-3, with D unresolved. This CDR3 contains 13 residues. Trimming removed 3 bases at V and 2 bases at J, with 6 bases between. In nucleotides, the CDR3 is TGTGCCAGCAGTTTGATCGACACAGATACGCAGTATTTT. It translates to CASSLIDTDTQYF.

The CDR3, as DNA: TGTGCCAGCAGCTTAAATGCGGTATCAACCATAGAGGGCTACACCTTC. Its protein is CASSLNAVSTIEGYTF. The chain combines TRBV7-2 with TRBJ1-2, with unresolved D. Trimming removed 2 bases at V and 8 bases at J, with 21 bases between. CDR1 is SGHTA and CDR2 is FQGNSA in the germline V gene. This CDR3 has 16 amino acids.

The CDR3 nucleotides read TGCGCCAGCAGCTGGACCCCGCTAGTGGCAGAGACCCAGTACTTC. It specifies CASSWTPLVAETQYF. The V and J genes are TRBV5-1 and TRBJ2-5; D call uncertain. There are 15 residues in the CDR3. Trimming stripped 3 bases from V and 4 bases from J, with 16 bases between. CDR1 is SGHRS and CDR2 is YFSETQ in the germline V gene.

The DNA of the CDR3 is TGTGCCAGCAGCTGGGGAGGACTAGCGGGAGACTACTACGAGCAGTACTTC. This sequence encodes CASSWGGLAGDYYEQYF. V usage is TRBV7-9 and J usage is TRBJ2-5, with 13 bases lining up with TRBD2. The J call may be wrong; the DNA end is better matched by TRBJ2-7. Germline V gene sequence: CDR1 SEHNR, CDR2 FQNEAQ (reference sequence). The CDR3 spans 17 residues.

The V gene is TRBV27, the J gene TRBJ1-1; TRBD1 is a possible D gene (6 bases). This CDR3 has 17 residues. V lost 3 bases to trimming and J lost 1 base, with 18 bases between them. In germline, CDR1 is MNHEY, CDR2 SMNVEV (reference sequence). The CDR3 is CASSLGTRGVRNTEAFF. CDR3 bases: TGTGCCAGCAGTTTGGGGACAAGGGGTGTGAGGAACACTGAAGCTTTCTTT.

The CDR3 DNA is TGCAGTATACCGGGACAGGGTCTCTACGAGCAGTACTTC. This encodes CSIPGQGLYEQYF. V gene TRBV20-1 combines with J gene TRBJ2-5, with TRBD1 matching over 9 bases. The J call may not be correct, given that the DNA end is closer to TRBJ2-7. CDR1 and CDR2 (germline): DFQATT, SNEGSKA (reference sequence). There are 13 residues in the CDR3.